A single sample is the source of the 32 T cell receptor beta chains below, sequenced in a study of shared clonotypes between healthy human individuals. The protocol was immunoSEQ multiplex PCR, while the TCRdb copy is restricted to in-frame clones and leaves out a portion. The sample lists 2 million to 2.5 million clones; around 90% were seen once. The source material was naive CD4+ T cells from PBMCs. Subset described: CD45RA+ positively selected. The receptor set was obtained from a man younger than 30 in good health. Some clones in this sample may be carry-over from other donors' samples.

CDR3: CASSPTIQGANSPLHF. The CDR3 DNA is TGCGCCAGCAGCCCAACCATACAGGGAGCGAATTCACCCCTCCACTTT. The chain uses TRBV5-1 and TRBJ1-6, with D possibly being TRBD1 (6 bases). The V and J ends lost 4 bases and 7 bases respectively, with 18 bases between them. CDR3 length: 16 residues. Germline values: CDR1 SGHRS, CDR2 YFSETQ.

The V call is TRBV5-6, the J call TRBJ2-7, with 7 bases that match TRBD2. The J segment lost 2 bases and the V segment lost 4 bases, leaving 9 bases of the junction unmatched. CDR1 and CDR2 from the germline V gene are SGHDT and YYEEEE. This CDR3 has 15 amino acids. The CDR3 coding sequence is TGTGCCAGCAGCCGGTGGGCTAGCGGAGCCTACGAGCAGTACTTC. This gives the protein CASSRWASGAYEQYF.

For the CDR3, the DNA is TGTGCCAGCAGTTTAAGAACGGGGATAAACACCGGGGAGCTGTTTTTT. Protein sequence: CASSLRTGINTGELFF. The V and J genes are TRBV27 and TRBJ2-2; D possibly corresponds to TRBD2 (5 bases). Trimming removed 2 bases at V and 2 bases at J, with 12 bases between. Germline V gene lookup returns CDR1 MNHEY and CDR2 SMNVEV (reference sequence). The CDR3 is 16 residues long.

Concerning this clone itself: The sample has other DNA sequences that encode this CDR3 too. The rearrangement joins TRBV5-1 to TRBJ2-3; D unresolved. Trimming took off 2 bases at V and 4 bases at J, with 2 bases between the two ends. This CDR3 has 11 residues. Per the germline V gene, CDR1 is SGHRS and CDR2 is YFSETQ. CDR3 amino acids: CASSLSDTQYF. The CDR3 nucleotides read TGCGCCAGCAGCTTATCAGATACGCAGTATTTT.

Details on this clone: The sample contains more than one DNA sequence encoding this CDR3. The chain employs TRBV19 and TRBJ2-7; TRBD1 agrees at 8 bases. After removal of 4 bases from V and 4 bases from J, the junction contained 9 bases not matched to a gene. The CDR3 is made up of 15 amino acids. CDR1 is LNHDA and CDR2 is SQIVND in the germline V gene (reference sequence). CDR3 residues: CASSTTGQGRYEQYF. The CDR3 DNA is TGTGCCAGTAGTACTACCGGACAGGGTCGGTACGAGCAGTACTTC. The full variable domain, in which reference TRBV19 and TRBJ2-7 provide the parts outside the CDR3, is DGGITQSPKYLFRKEGQNVTLSCEQNLNHDAMYWYRQDPGQGLRLIYYSQIVNDFQKGDIAEGYSVSREKKESFPLTVTSAQKNPTAFYLCASSTTGQGRYEQYFGPGTRLTVT.

V is TRBV28 and J is TRBJ1-2; D ambiguous. V was clipped by 5 bases and J by 4 bases, with 23 bases between them. There are 17 residues in the CDR3. Per the germline V gene, CDR1 is MDHEN and CDR2 is SYDVKM. This chain's CDR3 is CASSPRGRSLPTYGYTF. The CDR3 DNA is TGTGCCAGCAGTCCCCGAGGCAGGTCCCTCCCCACCTATGGCTACACCTTC.

This chain uses TRBV10-3 with TRBJ1-1, with 7 bases fitting TRBD1. The CDR3 spans 16 residues. V dropped 5 bases and J dropped 0; count of bases not matched to a gene: 9. Germline lookup yields CDR1 ENHRY and CDR2 SYGVKD. The CDR3 loop is CAISKWTGSMNTEAFF. In DNA form, the CDR3 reads TGTGCCATCAGTAAGTGGACAGGAAGCATGAACACTGAAGCTTTCTTT.

This chain joins TRBV4-2 and TRBJ2-5; 11 bases are a match to TRBD2. Losses at the gene ends were 0 bases for V and 1 base for J; bases not matched to a gene: 7. CDR3 length: 18 amino acids. The V gene's germline CDR1 is LGHNA and CDR2 YNFKEQ. This chain's CDR3 is CASSQEWLAGGIQETQYF. In DNA form, the CDR3 reads TGTGCCAGCAGCCAAGAGTGGCTAGCGGGAGGCATCCAAGAGACCCAGTACTTC.

The chain is built from TRBV28 and TRBJ2-7; D is undetermined. V gave up 5 bases and J gave up 2 bases, with 13 bases separating them. The CDR3 totals 14 residues. Germline values: CDR1 MDHEN, CDR2 SYDVKM. The CDR3 DNA reads TGTGCCAGCAGTCTCACCCGACGGACCTACGAGCAGTACTTC. It encodes CASSLTRRTYEQYF. Based on the CDR3 plus reference TRBV28 and TRBJ2-7, the full variable domain is DVKVTQSSRYLVKRTGEKVFLECVQDMDHENMFWYRQDPGLGLRLIYFSYDVKMKEKGDIPEGYSVSREKKERFSLILESASTNQTSMYLCASSLTRRTYEQYFGPGTRLTVT.

V is TRBV27 and J is TRBJ1-2, with 7 bases fitting TRBD1. The germline V gene has CDR1 MNHEY and CDR2 SMNVEV (reference sequence). This CDR3 has 17 residues. V lost 4 bases, J lost 5 bases, and 16 bases stayed unmatched. CDR3 nucleotides: TGTGCCAGCAGTTCAAGTCGACAGGGACTCTGGTTGTATGGCTACACCTTC. Residues: CASSSSRQGLWLYGYTF.

This CDR3 is CASSTRRGATEAFF. The DNA of the CDR3 is TGTGCCAGCAGTACCCGACGGGGAGCCACTGAAGCTTTCTTT. The chain has TRBV25-1 and TRBJ1-1; no definite D call. The CDR3 is 14 amino acids. Germline values: CDR1 MGHDK, CDR2 SYGVNS. V shed 5 bases and J shed 4 bases, with 14 bases lying between them. Full variable domain (remainder filled in from reference TRBV25-1 and TRBJ1-1): EADIYQTPRYLVIGTGKKITLECSQTMGHDKMYWYQQDPGMELHLIHYSYGVNSTEKGDLSSESTVSRIRTEHFPLTLESARPSHTSQYLCASSTRRGATEAFFGQGTRLTVV.

The CDR3, as DNA: TGTGCCAGCACTAAACAGGGGTTAGATACGCAGTATTTT. It translates to CASTKQGLDTQYF. This sequence joins TRBV6-5 and TRBJ2-3; 7 bases fit TRBD1. V lost 7 bases to trimming and J lost 5 bases; unmatched junction nucleotides: 6. The CDR3 is 13 amino acids. Germline values: CDR1 MNHEY, CDR2 SVGAGI.

Comments on this clone: The identical CDR3 is also encoded by other nucleotide sequences in the sample. V is TRBV5-5 and J is TRBJ2-7; 7 bases are a match to TRBD2. CDR1 and CDR2 (germline): SGHKS, YYEKEE (reference sequence). J lost 3 bases, V lost 4 bases, and 7 bases had no gene match. The length of the CDR3 is 14 residues. The CDR3 nucleotides read TGTGCCAGCAGCCTGGGGCTAGCGGACTACGAGCAGTACTTC. It translates to CASSLGLADYEQYF.

The chain links TRBV2 to TRBJ2-4; D tentatively fits TRBD1 or TRBD2 (5 bases each). The V end lost 1 base, the J end lost 8 bases, and 15 bases lay between the germline ends. Germline loops: CDR1 SNHLY, CDR2 FYNNEI. The CDR3 contains 15 residues. The CDR3 DNA reads TGTGCCAGCAGTGAAGAGAGGGGCAGTATCCACATTCAGTACTTC. Its translation: CASSEERGSIHIQYF.

This chain joins TRBV29-1 and TRBJ2-1, with 9 bases that match TRBD2. V was clipped by 2 bases and J by 6 bases; unmatched bases: 8. In germline, CDR1 is SQVTM, CDR2 ANQGSEA. CDR3 length: 15 residues. The CDR3 here is CSVEKAGGSANEQFF. In DNA form, the CDR3 reads TGCAGCGTTGAAAAGGCGGGAGGGTCGGCCAATGAGCAGTTCTTC.

The chain uses TRBV4-1 and TRBJ1-2; the match to TRBD1 covers 7 bases. V was pared by 1 base and J by 3 bases, with 8 bases of the junction left unmatched. The CDR3 contains 16 residues. Per germline, CDR1 MGHRA and CDR2 YSYEKL. The CDR3 protein is CASSQVGGQSYYGYTF. Written as DNA, the CDR3 is TGCGCCAGCAGCCAAGTCGGGGGACAGAGCTACTATGGCTACACCTTC.

In the case of this clone: Compared with germline, one end of the junction differs, possibly owing to a read error. The gene calls are TRBV7-3 and TRBJ2-7; a weak D match, TRBD1 (6 bases). The CDR3 contains 13 residues. In germline, CDR1 is SGHTA, CDR2 FQGTGA. The CDR3 protein is CASSLTSTGSRLF. The CDR3 coding sequence is TGTGCCAGCAGCCTAACCTCAACAGGGAGCCGTCTCTTC.

The CDR3 DNA is TGCGCCAGCAGCCAAGTGAGGCAAAACTATGGCTACACCTTC. It translates to CASSQVRQNYGYTF. V is TRBV4-3 and J is TRBJ1-2; no clear D gene. Looked up from germline, CDR1 is LGHNA and CDR2 is YSLEER. This CDR3 is built from 14 residues. V was trimmed by 1 base and J by 2 bases, leaving 8 bases between them.

CDR3 DNA: TGTGCCAGTACCGCCTGGGGGGACGGGAACACCGGGGAGCTGTTTTTT. It encodes CASTAWGDGNTGELFF. The V gene is TRBV19, the J gene TRBJ2-2; D is perhaps TRBD2 (6 bases). This CDR3 contains 16 residues. Germline-derived CDR1 and CDR2 are LNHDA and SQIVND (reference sequence). Trimming stripped 7 bases from V and 1 base from J, with 16 bases between.

As to this clone: Distinct nucleotide sequences in the sample also encode this CDR3. J is TRBJ1-1 and V is TRBV28; 11 bases fit TRBD1. Germline trimming cut 4 bases from V and 4 bases from J; bases unmatched to any gene: 5. The CDR3 is 15 residues long. In germline, CDR1 is MDHEN, CDR2 SYDVKM. The CDR3 region is CASSSPGTGGTEAFF. CDR3 nucleotide sequence: TGTGCCAGCAGTTCTCCCGGGACAGGGGGCACTGAAGCTTTCTTT.

The chain is built from TRBV5-1 and TRBJ2-2; possible D gene TRBD1, 6 bases. V was pared by 2 bases and J by 4 bases, with 12 bases between. This CDR3 is 15 amino acids long. CDR1 SGHRS and CDR2 YFSETQ come from the germline V gene. Here the CDR3 DNA reads TGCGCCAGCAGCTTACAGGGATTAGGCACCGGGGAGCTGTTTTTT. Translating gives CASSLQGLGTGELFF.

The chain recombines TRBV5-8 with TRBJ2-5, with 14 bases fitting TRBD2. The germline gives CDR1 SGHTS, CDR2 YDEGEE. This CDR3 is built from 16 residues. Trimming removed 4 bases from V and 5 bases from J; junction bases left unmatched: 7. The CDR3 spells CASSTGGLAGVETQYF. The DNA for the CDR3 is TGTGCCAGCAGCACGGGGGGACTAGCGGGAGTGGAGACCCAGTACTTC.

This clone was recorded once. The V call is TRBV4-3, the J call TRBJ2-1; the D is unclear. The CDR3 consists of 13 residues. V shed 0 bases and J shed 4 bases, with 4 bases lying between them. Germline lookup yields CDR1 LGHNA and CDR2 YSLEER. The CDR3 sequence is CASSQELYNEQFF. The CDR3 DNA is TGCGCCAGCAGCCAAGAACTGTACAATGAGCAGTTCTTC.

As regards this clone: In the same sample, other DNA sequences code for this CDR3. The chain is built from TRBV15 and TRBJ2-7; no definite D call. This CDR3 contains 13 residues. The V end was cut by 0 bases, the J end by 3 bases, with 6 bases between. Germline V lookup: CDR1 LNHNV, CDR2 YYDKDF (reference sequence). The CDR3 spells CATSRDRSYEQYF. The CDR3 DNA reads TGTGCCACCAGCAGAGATAGGAGCTACGAGCAGTACTTC.

This chain links TRBV30 with TRBJ2-6, with 10 nucleotides matching TRBD2. Trimming cost V 1 base and J 4 bases; bases outside gene matches: 13. Looked up from germline, CDR1 is GTSNPN and CDR2 is SVGIG (reference sequence). CDR3 length equals 19 residues. CDR3 protein: CAWSGRLASGRAGANVLTF. The CDR3 bases are TGTGCCTGGAGTGGGCGGTTGGCTAGCGGGAGAGCCGGGGCCAACGTCCTGACTTTC.

The chain carries TRBV27 and TRBJ1-1, with a possible D match to TRBD1 (5 bases). Germline values: CDR1 MNHEY, CDR2 SMNVEV (reference sequence). V dropped 5 bases and J dropped 10 bases, with 20 bases sitting between them. The CDR3 loop spans 14 amino acids. This CDR3 reads CASSPSGGRGRAFF. The CDR3 bases are TGTGCCAGCAGTCCGTCGGGGGGAAGGGGTCGAGCTTTCTTT.

The chain carries TRBV7-9 and TRBJ1-2; TRBD1 might be the D (6 bases). The CDR3 consists of 14 residues. Per the germline V gene, CDR1 is SEHNR and CDR2 is FQNEAQ (reference sequence). V was shortened by 5 bases and J by 4 bases, with 14 bases between the two germline ends. Here the CDR3 DNA reads TGTGCCAGCAGCGGACCAGGGGTCCCCTATGGCTACACCTTC. This codes for CASSGPGVPYGYTF.

The chain employs TRBV7-9 and TRBJ2-1; tentative D call: TRBD1 (6 bases). Germline loops: CDR1 SEHNR, CDR2 FQNEAQ (reference sequence). The CDR3 is 19 residues long. V was shortened by 5 bases and J by 7 bases, with 30 bases between the two germline ends. The CDR3 sequence: CASSPPPLQGGNSRNEQFF. CDR3 nucleotides: TGTGCCAGCAGCCCACCCCCCCTTCAAGGGGGTAATTCTAGGAATGAGCAGTTCTTC.

With respect to this clone: Other DNA sequences in the sample encode the same CDR3. The chain links TRBV29-1 to TRBJ2-3; a possible D gene is TRBD1 (6 bases). This CDR3 has 13 residues. Germline CDR1 is SQVTM and CDR2 is ANQGSEA. Trimming took off 3 bases at V and 0 bases at J, with 7 bases between the two ends. CDR3 DNA: TGCAGCGTTGAGGGGGCCAGCACAGATACGCAGTATTTT. Amino acid sequence: CSVEGASTDTQYF.

Points on this clone: The sample carries other DNA sequences with the same CDR3. The chain uses TRBV9 and TRBJ2-1; D call uncertain. Looked up from germline, CDR1 is SGDLS and CDR2 is YYNGEE. The CDR3 contains 15 residues. V was trimmed by 0 bases and J by 4 bases, leaving 11 bases between them. CDR3 DNA sequence: TGTGCCAGCAGCGTAGAAGTAGGGCGGTACAATGAGCAGTTCTTC. It codes for CASSVEVGRYNEQFF.

This clone came up a few times. This sample also contains other DNA sequences that code for the same CDR3. The rearrangement joins TRBV5-1 to TRBJ2-5; no reliable D call. V was clipped by 0 bases and J by 3 bases, with 3 bases between them. The CDR3 covers 12 residues. Germline assignment: CDR1 SGHRS and CDR2 YFSETQ. The CDR3, as DNA: TGCGCCAGCAGCTTGGAAGAAGAGACCCAGTACTTC. Translating it yields CASSLEEETQYF.

This chain uses TRBV7-3 with TRBJ1-1; no definite D call. CDR1 and CDR2 (germline): SGHTA, FQGTGA. Trimming took 2 bases from V and 1 from J, leaving 8 bases between them. The CDR3 has 14 residues. CDR3 in DNA: TGTGCCAGCAGCTTAGGCCAGCCGAACACTGAAGCTTTCTTT. Amino acid sequence: CASSLGQPNTEAFF.